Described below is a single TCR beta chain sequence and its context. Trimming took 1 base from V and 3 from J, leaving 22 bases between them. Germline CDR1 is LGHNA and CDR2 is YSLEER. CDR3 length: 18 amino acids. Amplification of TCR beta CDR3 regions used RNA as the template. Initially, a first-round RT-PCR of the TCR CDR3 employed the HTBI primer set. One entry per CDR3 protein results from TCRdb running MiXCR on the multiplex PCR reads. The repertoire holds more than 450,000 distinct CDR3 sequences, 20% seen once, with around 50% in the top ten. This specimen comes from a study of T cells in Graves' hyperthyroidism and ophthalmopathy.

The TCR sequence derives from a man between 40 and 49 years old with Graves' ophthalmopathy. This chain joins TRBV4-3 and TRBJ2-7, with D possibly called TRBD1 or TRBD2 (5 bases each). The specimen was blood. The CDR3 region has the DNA TGCGCCAGCAGCCAAGCTTTGACTTTCGGGACGAAAAGCTACGAGCAGTACTTC. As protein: CASSQALTFGTKSYEQYF.